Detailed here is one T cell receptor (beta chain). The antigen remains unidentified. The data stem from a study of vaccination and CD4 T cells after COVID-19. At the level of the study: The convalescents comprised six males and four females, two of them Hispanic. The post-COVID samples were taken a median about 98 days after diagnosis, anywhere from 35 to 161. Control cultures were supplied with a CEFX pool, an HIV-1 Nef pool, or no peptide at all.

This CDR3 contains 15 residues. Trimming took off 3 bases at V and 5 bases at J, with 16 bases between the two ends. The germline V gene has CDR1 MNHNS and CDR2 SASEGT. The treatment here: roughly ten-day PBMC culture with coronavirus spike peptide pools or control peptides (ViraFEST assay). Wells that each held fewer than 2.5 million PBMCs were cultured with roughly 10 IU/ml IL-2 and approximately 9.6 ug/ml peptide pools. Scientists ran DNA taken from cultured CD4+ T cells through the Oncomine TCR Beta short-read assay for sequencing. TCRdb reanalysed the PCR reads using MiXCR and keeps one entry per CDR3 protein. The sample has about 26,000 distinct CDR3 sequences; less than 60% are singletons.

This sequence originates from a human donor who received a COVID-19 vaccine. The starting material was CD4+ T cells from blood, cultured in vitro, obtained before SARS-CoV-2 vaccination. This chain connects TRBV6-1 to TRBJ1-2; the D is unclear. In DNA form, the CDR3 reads TGTGCCAGCAGTGAGCTTCCCGCGGCTTCTTATGGCTACACCTTC. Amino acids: CASSELPAASYGYTF.